The sequence of this TCR beta chain was determined in a study of persistence of HIV-infected CD4 T cells. About the research overall: A couple of participants gave one leukapheresis sample; others gave up to about 200 mL blood repeatedly.

Cells were stimulated with overlapping HIV-1 Gag 15-mer peptides. Sorting selected CD4+ T cells upregulating both CD40 ligand and CD69. Adults with HIV-1 started suppressive ART while chronically infected. A word on this clone: Its antigen remains unknown.

Overall study findings and caveats: TCR analyses could not target the rare provirus-carrying CMV-responding cells. TCRbeta richness was lower in CMV- and Gag-responding cells than in anti-CD3/anti-CD28-responding cells.

V shed 4 bases and J 6 bases; nucleotides not matched to a gene: 15. The germline V gene encodes CDR1 SGHTS and CDR2 YDEGEE. The CDR3 consists of 17 residues. The libraries were made with immunoSEQ version 4 in survey mode. Repertoires were generated with immunoSEQ multiplex PCR, while TCRdb's copy carries only in-frame clones and drops some. The sample carries some 13,000 clones, about 60% recorded once. This sequence originates from an adult man with HIV who was CMV-seropositive. The genes are TRBV5-8 and TRBJ2-2; 7 bases fit TRBD2. Here the sequenced sample was CD4+ T cells sorted from PBMCs after approximately 19-hour stimulation, taken from a patient who received antiretroviral therapy. CDR3 in DNA: TGTGCCAGCAGCCTTCGGGGGGACGGGTTGTCGGCCGGGGAGCTGTTTTTT. The encoded protein is CASSLRGDGLSAGELFF.